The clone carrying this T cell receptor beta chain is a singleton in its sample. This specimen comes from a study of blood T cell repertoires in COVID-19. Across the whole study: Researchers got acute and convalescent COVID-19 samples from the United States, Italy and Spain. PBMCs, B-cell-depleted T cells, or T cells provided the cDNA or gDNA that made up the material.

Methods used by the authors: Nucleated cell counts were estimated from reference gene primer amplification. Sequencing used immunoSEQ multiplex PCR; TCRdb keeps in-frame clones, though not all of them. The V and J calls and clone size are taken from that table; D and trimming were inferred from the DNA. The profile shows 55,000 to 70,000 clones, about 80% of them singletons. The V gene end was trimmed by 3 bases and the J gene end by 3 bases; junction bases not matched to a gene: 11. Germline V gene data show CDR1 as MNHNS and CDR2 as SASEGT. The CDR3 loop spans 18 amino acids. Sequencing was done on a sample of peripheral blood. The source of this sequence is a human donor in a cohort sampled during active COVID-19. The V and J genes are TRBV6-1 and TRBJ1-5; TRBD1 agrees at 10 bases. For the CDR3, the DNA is TGTGCCAGCAGTGACCGGGACAGGGGAAGGTCGGCCAATCAGCCCCAGCATTTT. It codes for CASSDRDRGRSANQPQHF.